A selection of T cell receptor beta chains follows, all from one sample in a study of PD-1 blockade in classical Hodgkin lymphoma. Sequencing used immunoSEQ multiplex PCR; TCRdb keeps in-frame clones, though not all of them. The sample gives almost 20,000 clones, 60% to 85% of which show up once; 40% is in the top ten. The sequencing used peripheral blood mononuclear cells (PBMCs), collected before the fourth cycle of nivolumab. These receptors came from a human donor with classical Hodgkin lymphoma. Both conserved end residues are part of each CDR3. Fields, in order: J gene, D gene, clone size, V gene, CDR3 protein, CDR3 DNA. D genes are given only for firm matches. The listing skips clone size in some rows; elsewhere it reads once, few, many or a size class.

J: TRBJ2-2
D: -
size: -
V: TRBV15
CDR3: CATSSNSGSRGTGELFF
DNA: TGTGCCACCAGCAGCAATTCGGGATCCAGGGGAACCGGGGAGCTGTTTTTT

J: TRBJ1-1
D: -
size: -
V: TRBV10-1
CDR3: CASSEGGGINEAFF
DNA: TGCGCCAGCAGTGAAGGGGGGGGGATTAATGAAGCTTTCTTT

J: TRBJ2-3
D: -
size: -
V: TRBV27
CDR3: CASSFGGTLSTDTQYF
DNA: TGTGCCAGCAGTTTCGGGGGAACTCTTAGCACAGATACGCAGTATTTT

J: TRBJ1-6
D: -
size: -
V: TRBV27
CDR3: CASSFRDNSPLHF
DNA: TGTGCCAGCAGTTTCCGGGATAATTCACCCCTCCACTTT

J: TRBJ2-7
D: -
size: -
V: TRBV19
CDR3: CASASWGYEQYF
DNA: TGTGCCAGTGCATCCTGGGGATACGAGCAGTACTTC

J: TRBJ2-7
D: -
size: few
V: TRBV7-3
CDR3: CASNVGNEQYF
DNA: TGTGCCAGCAACGTAGGGAACGAGCAGTACTTC

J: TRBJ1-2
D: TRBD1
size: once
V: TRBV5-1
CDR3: CASRPDRDYGYTF
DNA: TGCGCCAGCAGGCCTGACAGGGACTATGGCTACACCTTC

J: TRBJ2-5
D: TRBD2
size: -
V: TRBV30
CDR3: CAWSPGSSGIETQYF
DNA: TGTGCCTGGAGTCCGGGGTCCAGCGGGATAGAGACCCAGTACTTC

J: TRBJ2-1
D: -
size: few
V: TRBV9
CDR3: CATEEQGNEQFF
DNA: TGTGCCACCGAGGAACAGGGTAATGAGCAGTTCTTC

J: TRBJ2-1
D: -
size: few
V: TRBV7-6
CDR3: CASSLGDNEQFF
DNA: TGTGCCAGCAGCTTAGGCGACAATGAGCAGTTCTTC

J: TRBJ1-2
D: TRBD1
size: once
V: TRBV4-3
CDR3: CASSQEDRGFGYTF
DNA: TGCGCCAGCAGCCAAGAAGACAGGGGGTTTGGCTACACCTTC

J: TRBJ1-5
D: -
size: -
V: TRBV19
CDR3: CASSISSGHNQPQHF
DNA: TGTGCCAGTAGTATAAGTTCAGGCCACAATCAGCCCCAGCATTTT

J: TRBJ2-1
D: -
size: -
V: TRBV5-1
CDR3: CASSGGPGSNEQFF
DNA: TGCGCCAGCAGCGGAGGGCCCGGAAGCAATGAGCAGTTCTTC

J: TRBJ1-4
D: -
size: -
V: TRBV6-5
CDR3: CASSPRASTNEKLFF
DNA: TGTGCCAGCAGCCCCCGGGCTTCAACTAATGAAAAACTGTTTTTT

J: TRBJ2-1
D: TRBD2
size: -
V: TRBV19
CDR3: CASSISSGYNEQFF
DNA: TGTGCCAGTAGTATTTCTAGCGGTTACAATGAGCAGTTCTTC

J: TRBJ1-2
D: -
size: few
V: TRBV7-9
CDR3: CASSLESSYGYTF
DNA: TGTGCCAGCAGCTTAGAATCCAGCTATGGCTACACCTTC

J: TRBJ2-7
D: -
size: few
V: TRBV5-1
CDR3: CASGRDGPEQYF
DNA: TGCGCCAGCGGAAGGGACGGCCCCGAGCAGTACTTC

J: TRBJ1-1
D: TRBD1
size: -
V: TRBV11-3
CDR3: CASSQGQGSAFF
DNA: TGTGCCAGCAGCCAAGGACAGGGATCAGCTTTCTTT

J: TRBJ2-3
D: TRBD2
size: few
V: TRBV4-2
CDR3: CASSLAGLAGVYDTQYF
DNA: TGTGCCAGCAGCTTAGCAGGGCTAGCGGGAGTATACGATACGCAGTATTTT

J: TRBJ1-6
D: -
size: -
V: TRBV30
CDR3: CAWTNERSYNSPLHF
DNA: TGTGCCTGGACAAACGAGCGCTCCTATAATTCACCCCTCCACTTT

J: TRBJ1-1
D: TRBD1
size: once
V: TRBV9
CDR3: CASSATGRDTEAFF
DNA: TGTGCCAGCAGCGCGACAGGGAGGGACACTGAAGCTTTCTTT

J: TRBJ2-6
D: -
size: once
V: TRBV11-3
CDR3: CASSPRGFGANVLTF
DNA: TGTGCCAGCAGCCCTAGGGGCTTTGGGGCCAACGTCCTGACTTTC

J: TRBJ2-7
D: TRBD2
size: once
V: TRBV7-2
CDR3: CASSLVREAGYEQYF
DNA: TGTGCCAGCAGCTTAGTTCGGGAGGCTGGCTACGAGCAGTACTTC

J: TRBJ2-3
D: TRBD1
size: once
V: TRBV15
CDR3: CATSRSRTGDSDTQYF
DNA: TGTGCCACCAGCAGATCACGGACAGGGGATTCGGATACGCAGTATTTT

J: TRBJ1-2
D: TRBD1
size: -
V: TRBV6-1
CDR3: CASSEADSLYRGGYTF
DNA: TGTGCCAGCAGTGAAGCGGACAGCCTTTACAGGGGAGGCTACACCTTC

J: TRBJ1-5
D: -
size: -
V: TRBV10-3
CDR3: CAISGAASGNQPQHF
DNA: TGTGCCATCAGTGGGGCAGCATCGGGCAATCAGCCCCAGCATTTT

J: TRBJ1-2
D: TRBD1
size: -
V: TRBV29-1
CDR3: CSVADRTGWRYGYTF
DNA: TGCAGCGTTGCAGACCGGACAGGGTGGAGGTATGGCTACACCTTC

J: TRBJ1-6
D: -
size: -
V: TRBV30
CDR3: CAWAQGHDSPLHF
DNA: TGTGCCTGGGCCCAGGGCCATGATTCACCCCTCCACTTT

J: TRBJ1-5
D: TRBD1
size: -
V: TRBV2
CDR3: CASSQTGVYSNQPQHF
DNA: TGTGCCAGCAGCCAGACAGGGGTTTATAGCAATCAGCCCCAGCATTTT

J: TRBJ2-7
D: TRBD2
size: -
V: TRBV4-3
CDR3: CASSQERGLAAYEQYF
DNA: TGCGCCAGCAGCCAAGAAAGGGGACTAGCTGCTTACGAGCAGTACTTC

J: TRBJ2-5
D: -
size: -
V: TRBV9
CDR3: CASSVGGALSETQYF
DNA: TGTGCCAGCAGCGTAGGGGGGGCTTTATCGGAGACCCAGTACTTC

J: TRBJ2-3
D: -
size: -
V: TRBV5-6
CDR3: CASSFRDTDTQYF
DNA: TGTGCCAGCAGCTTCCGGGACACAGATACGCAGTATTTT

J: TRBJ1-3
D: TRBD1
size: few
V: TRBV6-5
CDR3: CASSYSRGPGNTIYF
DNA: TGTGCCAGCAGTTACTCGAGGGGGCCGGGAAACACCATATATTTT